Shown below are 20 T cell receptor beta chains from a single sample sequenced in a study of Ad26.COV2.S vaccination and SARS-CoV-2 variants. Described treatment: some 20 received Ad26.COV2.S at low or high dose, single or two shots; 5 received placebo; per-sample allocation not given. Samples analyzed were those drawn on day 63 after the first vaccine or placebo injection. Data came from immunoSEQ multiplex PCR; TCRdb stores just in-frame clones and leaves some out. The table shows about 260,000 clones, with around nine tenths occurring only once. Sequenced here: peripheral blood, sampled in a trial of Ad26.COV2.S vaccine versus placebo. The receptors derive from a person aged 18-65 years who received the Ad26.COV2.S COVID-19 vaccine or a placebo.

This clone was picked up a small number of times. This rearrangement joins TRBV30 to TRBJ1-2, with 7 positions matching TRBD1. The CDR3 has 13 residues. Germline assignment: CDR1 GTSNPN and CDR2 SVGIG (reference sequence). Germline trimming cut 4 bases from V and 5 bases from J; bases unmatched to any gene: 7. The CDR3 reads CAWTSGGLYGYTF. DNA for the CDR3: TGTGCCTGGACGTCAGGGGGATTATATGGCTACACCTTC.

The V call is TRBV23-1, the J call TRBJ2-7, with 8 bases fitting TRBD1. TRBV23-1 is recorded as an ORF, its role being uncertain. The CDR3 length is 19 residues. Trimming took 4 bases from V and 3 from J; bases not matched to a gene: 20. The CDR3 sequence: CASSRPLSPGQGASYEQYV. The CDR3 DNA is TGCGCCAGCAGTCGACCCTTATCCCCGGGGCAGGGGGCTAGCTACGAGCAGTACGTC.

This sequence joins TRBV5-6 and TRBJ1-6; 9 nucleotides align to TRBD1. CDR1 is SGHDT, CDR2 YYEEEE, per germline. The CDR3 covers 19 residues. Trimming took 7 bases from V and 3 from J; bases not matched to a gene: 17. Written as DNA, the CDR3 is TGTGCCAGCTCGAAGTCCGGGCTGACAGGGGGGATCTATAATTCACCCCTCCACTTT. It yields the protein CASSKSGLTGGIYNSPLHF.

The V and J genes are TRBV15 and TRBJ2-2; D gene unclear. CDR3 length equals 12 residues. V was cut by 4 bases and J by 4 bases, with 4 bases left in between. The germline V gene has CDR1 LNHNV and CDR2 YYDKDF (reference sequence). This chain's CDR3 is CATSKSTGELFF. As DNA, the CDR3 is TGTGCCACCAGCAAGAGCACCGGGGAGCTGTTTTTT.

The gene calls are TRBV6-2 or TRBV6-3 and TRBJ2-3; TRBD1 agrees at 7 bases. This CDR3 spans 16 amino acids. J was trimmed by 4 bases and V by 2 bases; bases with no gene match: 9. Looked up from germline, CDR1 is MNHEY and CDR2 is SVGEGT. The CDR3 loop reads CASSYASGQGADTQYF. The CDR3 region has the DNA TGTGCCAGCAGTTACGCGAGCGGTCAGGGGGCAGATACGCAGTATTTT.

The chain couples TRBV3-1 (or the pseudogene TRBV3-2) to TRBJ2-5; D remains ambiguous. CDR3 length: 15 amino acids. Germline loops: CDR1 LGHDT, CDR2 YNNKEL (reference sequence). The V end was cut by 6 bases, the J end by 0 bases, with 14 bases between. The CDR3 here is CASSPPPTYQETQYF. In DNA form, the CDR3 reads TGTGCCAGCAGTCCTCCACCTACGTACCAAGAGACCCAGTACTTC.

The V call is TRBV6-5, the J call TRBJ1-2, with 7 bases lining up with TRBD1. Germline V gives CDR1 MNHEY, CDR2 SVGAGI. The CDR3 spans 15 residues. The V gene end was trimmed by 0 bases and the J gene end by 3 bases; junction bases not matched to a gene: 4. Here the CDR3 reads CASSYSAGGDYGYTF. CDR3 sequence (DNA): TGTGCCAGCAGTTACTCTGCAGGGGGAGACTATGGCTACACCTTC.

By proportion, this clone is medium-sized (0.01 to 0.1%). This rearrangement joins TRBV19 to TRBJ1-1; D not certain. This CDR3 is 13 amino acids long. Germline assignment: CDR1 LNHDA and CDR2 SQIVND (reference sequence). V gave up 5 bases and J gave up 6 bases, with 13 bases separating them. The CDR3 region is CASSLRAVPEAFF. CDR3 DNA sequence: TGTGCCAGTAGTTTAAGGGCAGTTCCTGAAGCTTTCTTT.

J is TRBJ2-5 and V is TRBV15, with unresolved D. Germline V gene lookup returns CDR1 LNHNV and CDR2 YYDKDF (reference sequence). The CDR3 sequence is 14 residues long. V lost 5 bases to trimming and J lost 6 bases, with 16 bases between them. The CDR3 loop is CATSALPPTQTQYF. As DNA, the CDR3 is TGTGCCACCAGCGCGTTACCGCCGACCCAGACCCAGTACTTC. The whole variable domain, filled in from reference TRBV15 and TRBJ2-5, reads DAMVIQNPRYQVTQFGKPVTLSCSQTLNHNVMYWYQQKSSQAPKLLFHYYDKDFNNEADTPDNFQSRRPNTSFCFLDIRSPGLGDTAMYLCATSALPPTQTQYFGPGTRLLVL.

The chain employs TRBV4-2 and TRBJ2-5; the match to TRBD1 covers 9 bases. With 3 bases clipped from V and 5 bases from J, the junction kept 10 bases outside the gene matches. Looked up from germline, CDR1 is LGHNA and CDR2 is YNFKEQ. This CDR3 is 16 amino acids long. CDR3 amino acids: CASSQGQGGRLETQYF. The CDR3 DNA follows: TGTGCCAGCAGCCAGGGACAGGGAGGGCGCCTTGAGACCCAGTACTTC.

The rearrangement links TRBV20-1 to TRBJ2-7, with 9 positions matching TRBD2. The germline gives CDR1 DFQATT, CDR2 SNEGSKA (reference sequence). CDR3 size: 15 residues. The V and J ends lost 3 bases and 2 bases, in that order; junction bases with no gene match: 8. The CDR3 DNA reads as TGCAGTGCTAGTAGGGCGGGAGGGCCCACCTACGAGCAGTACGTC. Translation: CSASRAGGPTYEQYV.

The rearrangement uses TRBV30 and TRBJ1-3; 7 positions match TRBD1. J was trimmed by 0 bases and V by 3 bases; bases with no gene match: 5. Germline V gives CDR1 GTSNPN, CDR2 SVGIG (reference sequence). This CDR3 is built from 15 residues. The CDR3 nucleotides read TGTGCCTGGAGGGGACAGAGACTCTCTGGAAACACCATATATTTT. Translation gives CAWRGQRLSGNTIYF.

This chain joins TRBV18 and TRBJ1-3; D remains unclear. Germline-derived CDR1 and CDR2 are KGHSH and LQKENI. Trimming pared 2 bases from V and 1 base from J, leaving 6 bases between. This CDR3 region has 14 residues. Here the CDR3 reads CASSPEISGNTIYF. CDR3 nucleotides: TGTGCCAGCTCACCAGAAATTTCTGGAAACACCATATATTTT.

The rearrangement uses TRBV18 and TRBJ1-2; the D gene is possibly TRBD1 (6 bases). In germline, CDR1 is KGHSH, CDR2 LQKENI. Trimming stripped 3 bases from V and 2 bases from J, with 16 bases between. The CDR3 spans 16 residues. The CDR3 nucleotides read TGTGCCAGCTCACCTCAGCGAGGACAGAAGAACTATGGCTACACCTTC. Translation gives CASSPQRGQKNYGYTF.

CDR3 in amino acids: CASSETDIRDQPQHF. CDR3 nucleotides: TGTGCCAGCAGTGAAACGGACATCAGGGATCAGCCCCAGCATTTT. The genes are TRBV6-1 and TRBJ1-5, with D tentatively TRBD1 (5 bases). This CDR3 comprises 15 residues. V lost 2 bases, J lost 5 bases, and 13 bases lay in between. In germline, CDR1 is MNHNS, CDR2 SASEGT.

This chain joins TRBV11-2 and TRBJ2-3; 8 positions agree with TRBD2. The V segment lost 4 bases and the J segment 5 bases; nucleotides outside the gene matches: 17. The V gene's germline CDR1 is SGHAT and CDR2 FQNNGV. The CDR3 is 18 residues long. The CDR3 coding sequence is TGTGCCAGCAGCTCCCTTCCCACTAGCGGATTCCGAGGAGATACGCAGTATTTT. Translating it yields CASSSLPTSGFRGDTQYF.

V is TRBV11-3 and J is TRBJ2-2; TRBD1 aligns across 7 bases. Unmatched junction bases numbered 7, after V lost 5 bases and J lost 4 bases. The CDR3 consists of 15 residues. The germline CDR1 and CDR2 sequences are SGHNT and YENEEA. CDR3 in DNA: TGTGCCAGCAGCGTATCAAGGACAGGCACCGGGGAGCTGTTTTTT. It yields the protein CASSVSRTGTGELFF. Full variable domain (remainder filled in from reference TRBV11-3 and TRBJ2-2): EAGVVQSPRYKIIEKKQPVAFWCNPISGHNTLYWYLQNLGQGPELLIRYENEEAVDDSQLPKDRFSAERLKGVDSTLKIQPAELGDSAVYLCASSVSRTGTGELFFGEGSRLTVL.

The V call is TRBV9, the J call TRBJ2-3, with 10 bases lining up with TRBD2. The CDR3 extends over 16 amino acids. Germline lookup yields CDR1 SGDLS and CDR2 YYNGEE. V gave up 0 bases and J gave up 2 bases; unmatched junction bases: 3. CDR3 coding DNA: TGTGCCAGCAGCGTAGGAACTAGCGGGGCCACAGATACGCAGTATTTT. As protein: CASSVGTSGATDTQYF.

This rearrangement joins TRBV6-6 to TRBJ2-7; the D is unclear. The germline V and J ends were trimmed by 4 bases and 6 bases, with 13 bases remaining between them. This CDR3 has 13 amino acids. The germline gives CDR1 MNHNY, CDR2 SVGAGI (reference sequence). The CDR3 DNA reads TGTGCCAGCAGTTCGTCAGGAGCCCGCGAGCAGTACTTC. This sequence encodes CASSSSGAREQYF.

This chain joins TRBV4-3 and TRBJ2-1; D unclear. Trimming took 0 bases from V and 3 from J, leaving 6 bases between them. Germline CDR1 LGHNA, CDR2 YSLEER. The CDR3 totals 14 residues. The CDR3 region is CASSQDQRYNEQFF. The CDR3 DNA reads TGCGCCAGCAGCCAAGATCAGCGCTACAATGAGCAGTTCTTC.